The clone carrying this T cell receptor beta chain was seen many times. Its target is not known. The CDR3 has 16 residues. Trimming shortened V by 0 bases and J by 5 bases, and 14 bases separated the two germline ends. Germline V gene lookup returns CDR1 SGDLS and CDR2 YYNGEE. This sample was taken from a study of T-cell reconstitution after alpha-beta-depleted transplantation in children. Unique molecular identifiers were incorporated during preparation of the TCRbeta library. MiXCR was run by TCRdb on the PCR reads, yielding one entry per CDR3 protein. The sample holds a few hundred thousand distinct CDR3 sequences, 10% seen once. Findings and caveats of the study: After transplant, high TCRbeta diversity at day 60 in some patients arose from surviving recipient T cells and thymic progenitors. One year after transplant, T-cell counts and diversity came mostly from newly produced T cells. Reports say that about two months after transplant, the alpha-beta T cells came out of several hundred graft clones that had expanded.

The receptor comes from a boy younger than two with acute myeloid leukemia, due to receive a stem cell transplant. The sequencing here drew on PBMCs, taken before TCRalphabeta/CD19-depleted stem cell transplant. V usage is TRBV9 and J usage is TRBJ1-4; D unresolved. For the CDR3, the DNA is TGTGCCAGCAGCGTAGGGGCAGGAGGTGGCAATGAAAAACTGTTTTTT. Translated, it gives CASSVGAGGGNEKLFF.